These 18 T cell receptor beta chains were all obtained from the same sample, sequenced in a study of human T cells and chemical hapten exposure. Time point noted: pre-sensitization, week 0. Treatment of the sample: therapeutic diphenylcyclopropenone sensitization with weekly scalp DPC. In TCRdb, the RACE reads were re-called with MiXCR into one record per CDR3 protein. The sample consists of around 350,000 distinct CDR3 sequences, approximately 5.8% of them appearing once. The sequenced sample was whole blood, obtained in connection with sensitization to the hapten diphenylcyclopropenone (DPC). These receptors were taken from a woman under 30 with alopecia areata. Some clones in this sample may be carry-over from other donors' samples.

The rearrangement uses TRBV6-2 or TRBV6-3 and TRBJ2-2, with D perhaps TRBD1 (7 bases). V was clipped by 6 bases and J by 3 bases, with 17 bases between them. There are 16 residues in the CDR3. CDR1 is MNHEY, CDR2 SVGEGT, per germline. The CDR3 sequence: CASRRQGLPDTGELFF. CDR3 in DNA: TGTGCCAGCAGAAGACAGGGACTCCCTGACACCGGGGAGCTGTTTTTT.

This clonotype was seen more than once but under ten times. This chain uses TRBV6-5 with TRBJ2-5, with a possible D match to TRBD2 (6 bases). Trimming shortened V by 5 bases and J by 2 bases, and 15 bases separated the two germline ends. There are 15 residues in the CDR3. The germline CDR1 and CDR2 sequences are MNHEY and SVGAGI. For the CDR3, the DNA is TGTGCCAGCAGTGCCTCCTCCGGGACTCAAGAGACCCAGTACTTC. This codes for CASSASSGTQETQYF.

Many counts were recorded for this clonotype. This rearrangement joins TRBV9 to TRBJ2-7, with D possibly matching TRBD2 (7 bases). This CDR3 has 17 residues. The germline CDR1 and CDR2 sequences are SGDLS and YYNGEE. Between the trimmed V and J ends, which lost 5 bases and 6 bases, there was a span of 27 bases. CDR3 loop: CASRHRNRGGALREQYF. In nucleotides, the CDR3 is TGTGCCAGCAGACACCGAAATCGAGGGGGGGCCCTACGCGAGCAGTACTTC.

There are many counts of this clonotype. This sequence joins TRBV12-3 or TRBV12-4 and TRBJ1-6; D might be TRBD1 (6 bases). The germline V and J ends were trimmed by 5 bases and 7 bases, with 12 bases remaining between them. The CDR3 totals 14 residues. CDR3 region: CASSPSTGNSPLHF. The DNA for the CDR3 is TGTGCCAGCAGTCCATCTACAGGGAATTCACCCCTCCACTTT.

This clonotype was recorded at least ten times. The chain links TRBV12-3 or TRBV12-4 to TRBJ2-3; D perhaps matches TRBD1 (6 bases). This CDR3 has 13 amino acids. The germline V and J ends were trimmed by 3 bases and 6 bases, with 10 bases remaining between them. The CDR3 is CASSFNDRDTQYF. The CDR3 DNA reads TGTGCCAGCAGTTTTAACGACAGGGATACGCAGTATTTT.

Only a few counts were recorded for this clonotype. The chain combines TRBV4-1 with TRBJ2-2; no clear D gene. The CDR3 sequence is 14 residues long. V gave up 3 bases and J gave up 0 bases, with 5 bases separating them. Germline loops: CDR1 MGHRA, CDR2 YSYEKL. The CDR3 sequence is CASSQSSNTGELFF. CDR3 DNA: TGCGCCAGCAGCCAGAGCTCGAACACCGGGGAGCTGTTTTTT.

V gene TRBV29-1 combines with J gene TRBJ1-1; 8 bases fit TRBD1. The CDR3 is 14 residues long. The V gene's germline CDR1 is SQVTM and CDR2 ANQGSEA. The CDR3, as DNA: TGCAGTGCTTCTCAGGGGGCGCCGGTCACTGAAGCTTTCTTT. Its translation: CSASQGAPVTEAFF.

V usage is TRBV24-1 and J usage is TRBJ2-6; unclear D gene. This CDR3 contains 17 residues. V was shortened by 4 bases and J by 0 bases, with 12 bases between the two germline ends. Germline V lookup: CDR1 KGHDR, CDR2 SFDVKD. The CDR3 region has the DNA TGTGCCACCAGTGACGGTTTCTTTAGCTCTGGGGCCAACGTCCTGACTTTC. This gives the protein CATSDGFFSSGANVLTF.

This clonotype was seen ten or more times. V usage is TRBV18 and J usage is TRBJ1-1; D might be TRBD1 (6 bases). Germline loops: CDR1 KGHSH, CDR2 LQKENI. With 0 bases removed from V and 1 base from J, the gap between germline ends came to 15 bases. This CDR3 has 17 residues. The CDR3 coding sequence is TGTGCCAGCTCACCACCGCTCGTAAGGGGGAAGAACACTGAAGCTTTCTTT. Translated, it gives CASSPPLVRGKNTEAFF.

CDR3 amino acids: CASSFQGGANTGELFF. DNA for the CDR3: TGTGCCAGCAGCTTTCAGGGGGGAGCGAACACCGGGGAGCTGTTTTTT. The V and J genes are TRBV5-4 and TRBJ2-2; tentatively, D is TRBD1 (7 bases). The CDR3 runs to 16 residues. V was shortened by 2 bases and J by 0 bases, with 11 bases between the two germline ends. CDR1 is SGHNT, CDR2 YYREEE, per germline (reference sequence).

This clonotype occurred many times. The V gene is TRBV2, the J gene TRBJ1-2; D unresolved. This CDR3 has 13 amino acids. The V gene's germline CDR1 is SNHLY and CDR2 FYNNEI. Trimming pared 4 bases from V and 4 bases from J, leaving 10 bases between. In nucleotides, the CDR3 is TGTGCCAGCAGTGTCGGCCCGCGCTATGGCTACACCTTC. Protein sequence: CASSVGPRYGYTF.

This clonotype occurred many times. The chain is built from TRBV4-1 and TRBJ1-1; D uncertain. The CDR3 contains 15 residues. Trimming pared 5 bases from V and 1 base from J, leaving 14 bases between. CDR1 is MGHRA, CDR2 YSYEKL, per germline. Here the CDR3 DNA reads TGCGCCAGCAGCAGAACCGGGGATTCGAACACTGAAGCTTTCTTT. Its translation: CASSRTGDSNTEAFF.

This clonotype was recorded many times. The rearrangement links TRBV4-2 to TRBJ2-1; D is uncertain. CDR1 and CDR2 from the germline V gene are LGHNA and YNFKEQ. Trimming cost V 4 bases and J 8 bases, with 9 bases left between them. The CDR3 runs 12 residues. The CDR3 nucleotides read TGTGCCAGCAGCCTTCTTTCGGATGAGCAGTTCTTC. It is translated as CASSLLSDEQFF.

V gene TRBV7-2 combines with J gene TRBJ2-5; perhaps TRBD2 as D (5 bases). Between the trimmed V and J ends, which lost 5 bases and 2 bases, there was a span of 12 bases. Germline V gene sequence: CDR1 SGHTA, CDR2 FQGNSA. The CDR3 spans 14 residues. The CDR3 nucleotides are TGTGCCAGCAGCGCCCGGGGTGTACAAGAGACCCAGTACTTC. Its protein product is CASSARGVQETQYF.

This clonotype was observed many times. CDR3 sequence: CASSLTPIYEQYF. For the CDR3, the DNA is TGTGCCAGCAGTTTGACCCCCATCTACGAGCAGTACTTC. The rearrangement joins TRBV11-3 to TRBJ2-7; D gene unclear. Germline V gene data show CDR1 as SGHNT and CDR2 as YENEEA. The CDR3 runs 13 residues. V was pared by 6 bases and J by 3 bases, with 12 bases between. Full variable domain (outside the CDR3, taken from reference TRBV11-3 and TRBJ2-7): EAGVVQSPRYKIIEKKQPVAFWCNPISGHNTLYWYLQNLGQGPELLIRYENEEAVDDSQLPKDRFSAERLKGVDSTLKIQPAELGDSAVYLCASSLTPIYEQYFGPGTRLTVT.

In this sample, this clonotype turned up many times. The chain recombines TRBV7-2 with TRBJ1-6; 8 bases fit TRBD1. J was trimmed by 10 bases and V by 4 bases; bases with no gene match: 9. Germline-derived CDR1 and CDR2 are SGHTA and FQGNSA. The length of the CDR3 is 15 residues. The CDR3 DNA reads as TGTGCCAGCAGCTCAGACAGGGGTCTTGGGTCACCCCTCCACTTT. Translating gives CASSSDRGLGSPLHF.

Ten or more counts support this clonotype. V and J are TRBV24-1 and TRBJ2-3; D is possibly TRBD1 or TRBD2 (5 bases each). V was shortened by 5 bases and J by 6 bases, with 14 bases between the two germline ends. The germline V gene has CDR1 KGHDR and CDR2 SFDVKD. The CDR3 totals 14 residues. In DNA, the CDR3 is TGTGCCACCAGTGCCGGGACCCGCGCCGATACGCAGTATTTT. Residues: CATSAGTRADTQYF.

The sample holds a few counts of this clonotype. The V and J genes are TRBV7-9 and TRBJ2-3, with TRBD2 matching over 8 bases. Germline values: CDR1 SEHNR, CDR2 FQNEAQ (reference sequence). CDR3 size: 14 residues. V trimming: 11 bases; J trimming: 1 base; junction bases outside the gene matches: 8. Written as DNA, the CDR3 is TGTGCCGATACTCCAGCGGGGGGCACAGATACGCAGTATTTT. It specifies CADTPAGGTDTQYF.